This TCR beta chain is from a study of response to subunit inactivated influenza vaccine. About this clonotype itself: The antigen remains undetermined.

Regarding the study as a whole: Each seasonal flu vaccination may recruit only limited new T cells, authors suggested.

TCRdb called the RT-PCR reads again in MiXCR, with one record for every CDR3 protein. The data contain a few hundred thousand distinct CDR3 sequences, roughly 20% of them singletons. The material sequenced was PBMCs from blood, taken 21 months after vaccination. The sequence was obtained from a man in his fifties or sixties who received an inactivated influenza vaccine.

This chain's CDR3 is CSARVGASNTEAFF. The CDR3 DNA follows: TGCAGTGCTAGAGTGGGGGCTTCGAACACTGAAGCTTTCTTT. J is TRBJ1-1 and V is TRBV20-1; D perhaps matches TRBD1 (6 bases). The length of the CDR3 is 14 residues. V was pared by 1 base and J by 1 base, with 10 bases between. Germline CDR1 is DFQATT and CDR2 is SNEGSKA (reference sequence).